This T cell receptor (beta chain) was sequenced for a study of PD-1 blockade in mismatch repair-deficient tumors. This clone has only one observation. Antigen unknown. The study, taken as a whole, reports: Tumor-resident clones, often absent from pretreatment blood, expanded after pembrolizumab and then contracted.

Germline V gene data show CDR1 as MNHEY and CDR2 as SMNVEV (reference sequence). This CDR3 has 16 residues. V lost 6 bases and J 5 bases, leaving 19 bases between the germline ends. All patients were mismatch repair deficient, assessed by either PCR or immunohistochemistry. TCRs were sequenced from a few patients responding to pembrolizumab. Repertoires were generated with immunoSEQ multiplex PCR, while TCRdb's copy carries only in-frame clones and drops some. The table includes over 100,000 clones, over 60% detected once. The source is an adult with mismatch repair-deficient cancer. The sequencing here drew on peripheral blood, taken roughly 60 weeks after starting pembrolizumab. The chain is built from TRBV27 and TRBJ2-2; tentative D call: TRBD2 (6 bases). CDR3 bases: TGTGCCAGCAGAGCCTCCGGGACTCTCATTACCGGGGAGCTGTTTTTT. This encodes CASRASGTLITGELFF.